Here is one T cell receptor beta chain with its context. Antigen unknown. Mismatch with germline at one junction end may stem from a read error. This sample is drawn from a study of molecular identifiers for immune sequencing clone quantification. Findings and caveats of the study: A single cell's spiked Jurkat TCR RNA was reportedly detectable among 950,000 to 1,000,000 naive cells. Naive cells had under 1% of molecules in clones above 20 RNA copies, effectors over 98%.

Germline assignment: CDR1 MDHEN and CDR2 SYDVKM. This CDR3 is 14 amino acids long. Sorted cells numbering 20,000 to 1,000,000, with 10%, 30% or 50% RNA, yielded the naive CD8 libraries. As previously described, bulk TCR libraries were made using listed TCR primers. TCRdb ran MiXCR on the PCR reads and lists one entry per CDR3 protein. The sample carries 100,000 or so distinct CDR3 sequences, under 40% recorded once. The chain combines TRBV28 with TRBJ2-2; perhaps TRBD2 as D (5 bases). The clonotype comes from a human donor in good health. Some libraries in this study had Jurkat cell RNA spiked in. Sequencing used naive CD8+ T cells from blood, with Jurkat cell RNA spiked in. Described subset: FACS-sorted CD8+CD4-CCR7+CD45RA+ naive T cells. The DNA of the CDR3 is TGTGCCAGCAGTTTACGCGGGCAGACCGGGGAGCTGATTTTT. It yields the protein CASSLRGQTGELIF.